Here is one T cell receptor (beta chain) with its context. TCRdb keeps only in-frame clones here, not all; method: immunoSEQ multiplex PCR. The sample has tens of thousands of clones, more than 70% seen once. These data are taken from a study of T cell changes during pregnancy in multiple sclerosis. Sequencing used CD8+ T cells from peripheral blood mononuclear cells, obtained before pregnancy. The clonotype was recovered from a female donor with multiple sclerosis, enrolled in a pregnancy study.

CDR3 loop: CASNRAGGKDEQFF. CDR3 DNA sequence: TGCGCCAGCAATAGAGCGGGAGGGAAGGATGAGCAGTTCTTC. This chain uses TRBV4-1 with TRBJ2-1; TRBD2 aligns across 10 bases. Germline trimming cut 7 bases from V and 8 bases from J; bases unmatched to any gene: 8. Germline V gives CDR1 MGHRA, CDR2 YSYEKL. The CDR3 length is 14 residues.